The 3 T cell receptor beta chains below all came from one sample that was sequenced in a study of beta chain features in type 1 diabetes. Isolated RNA was reverse transcribed in full, so expressed TCRB transcripts were sequenced. Generated by immunoSEQ multiplex PCR, the TCRdb table keeps only in-frame clones and is missing some. The sample consists of about 350,000 clones, roughly 21% of them appearing once. Specimen: naive CD4+ T cells from blood. The receptors stem from a woman between 18 and 29 years old in good health.

This clone was seen more than once but under ten times. The J gene is TRBJ2-3, the V gene TRBV25-1, with 8 bases fitting TRBD1. CDR3 length equals 17 residues. V shed 1 base and J 4 bases; nucleotides not matched to a gene: 10. The germline V gene encodes CDR1 MGHDK and CDR2 SYGVNS. The CDR3 coding sequence is TGTGCCAGCAGTGAATTAGGCGTCCGACAGGGGCCAGATACGCAGTATTTT. Translation: CASSELGVRQGPDTQYF.

This chain joins TRBV5-1 and TRBJ2-7; 15 positions match TRBD2. Germline CDR1 reads SGHRS; CDR2 reads YFSETQ. This CDR3 spans 15 amino acids. Trimming took 3 bases from V and 6 from J; bases not matched to a gene: 4. The CDR3 here is CASSYGLAGGSEQYF. The CDR3 bases are TGCGCCAGCAGCTACGGACTAGCGGGAGGGAGCGAGCAGTACTTC.

The CDR3 spells CASSQERRYTVYEQYF. CDR3 DNA: TGCGCCAGCAGCCAAGAACGCAGGTATACCGTCTACGAGCAGTACTTC. The chain has TRBV4-1 and TRBJ2-7; D remains ambiguous. The length of the CDR3 is 16 residues. CDR1 and CDR2 (germline): MGHRA, YSYEKL. V was trimmed by 0 bases and J by 3 bases, leaving 15 bases between them.